These 17 T cell receptor beta chains came from one sample sequenced in a study of T cell clonality in common variable immunodeficiency. Here immunoSEQ multiplex PCR was the method, and the copy in TCRdb shows in-frame clones only, minus some. The table lists approximately 81,000 clones, with no singletons. Sequencing was carried out using peripheral blood mononuclear cells. The source of these receptors is a person aged 18 to 70 in good health.

About this clone: Read coverage stops 3 residues before the CDR3 terminus; the germline J gene supplies the remainder. The V call is TRBV6-1, the J call TRBJ1-5; TRBD1 matches at 9 bases. With V trimmed by 1 base and J by 5 bases, 15 bases remained unmatched. The length of the CDR3 is 19 residues. CDR1 and CDR2 from the germline V gene are MNHNS and SASEGT. CDR3 DNA (partial): TGTGCCAGCAGTGAAGGAAGGACCGCCCGGGACAGGGTCGATCAGCCC. Translated, it gives CASSEGRTARDRVDQP. The CDR3, in full, reads CASSEGRTARDRVDQPQHF.

This clone has a count of ten or more. Additional DNA sequences in this sample encode the identical CDR3. CDR3 DNA (partial): TGTGCCAGCAGCCTACAGAGGGACACTGAA. This encodes CASSLQRDTE. The whole CDR3 region reads CASSLQRDTEAFF. The chain uses TRBV7-9 and TRBJ1-1; the D is unclear. The read is 3 residues too short to cover the CDR3 end, so that end is filled in from the germline J gene. Trimming pared 5 bases from V and 3 bases from J, leaving 10 bases between. Germline CDR1 SEHNR, CDR2 FQNEAQ (reference sequence). The CDR3 extends over 13 amino acids.

This clone was counted many times. Coverage ceases 3 residues before the CDR3 finishes, and the germline J gene fills in the end. The chain joins TRBV20-1 to TRBJ2-3, with TRBD2 matching 11 bases. The germline CDR1 and CDR2 sequences are DFQATT and SNEGSKA (reference sequence). With V trimmed by 3 bases and J by 3 bases, 5 bases remained unmatched. The CDR3 consists of 15 residues. The part of the CDR3 DNA that was read is TGCAGTGCTAGGGGGCTAGCGGGAGGAACAGATACG. Protein product: CSARGLAGGTDT. In full, the CDR3 is CSARGLAGGTDTQYF.

This clone was counted at least ten times. The DNA ends 3 residues before the CDR3 does, and the rest of the CDR3 is filled in from the germline J gene. The chain uses TRBV7-3 and TRBJ2-4; D perhaps matches TRBD2 (6 bases). Per germline, CDR1 SGHTA and CDR2 FQGTGA. V lost 0 bases, J lost 2 bases, and 8 bases lay in between. CDR3 size: 15 residues. The CDR3 here is CASSLTRGTKNIQYF. The sequenced CDR3 bases are TGTGCCAGCAGCTTAACGCGGGGAACCAAAAACATT.

The sample holds a few counts of this clone. The CDR3 end is not reached by the read, which stops 3 residues before it; the germline J gene fills it in. The V and J genes are TRBV11-3 and TRBJ2-1; D remains ambiguous. V lost 5 bases to trimming and J lost 9 bases, with 14 bases between them. Germline V CDR1 and CDR2: SGHNT, YENEEA. This CDR3 is 13 amino acids long. The CDR3 here is CASSPRIEGEQFF. Partial CDR3 DNA: TGTGCCAGCAGCCCGCGGATCGAAGGTGAG.

This clone was counted ten times or more. The CDR3 extends 3 residues past the end of the read, so its final part is completed from the germline J gene. This same CDR3 is encoded by further DNA sequences in the sample. The chain couples TRBV20-1 to TRBJ2-7; 14 bases are a match to TRBD2. J lost 1 base, V lost 5 bases, and 4 bases had no gene match. This CDR3 contains 15 residues. The germline CDR1 and CDR2 sequences are DFQATT and SNEGSKA (reference sequence). The CDR3 loop is CSASGLAGVSYEQYF. Incomplete CDR3 DNA: TGCAGTGCTTCGGGACTAGCGGGAGTGTCCTACGAG.

This clone has just a few counts. The DNA ends 3 residues before the CDR3 does, and the rest of the CDR3 is filled in from the germline J gene. The chain combines TRBV7-2 with TRBJ1-5, with D tentatively TRBD1 (5 bases). Germline lookup yields CDR1 SGHTA and CDR2 FQGNSA. V gave up 3 bases and J gave up 3 bases, with 9 bases separating them. The CDR3 spans 14 residues. Incomplete CDR3 DNA: TGTGCCAGCAGCTTGACAGATACCAATCAGCCC. Amino acids: CASSLTDTNQP. The whole CDR3 protein reads CASSLTDTNQPQHF.

This clone appeared many times. The sequenced fragment ends 3 residues before the CDR3 boundary, so the rest is inferred from the germline J gene. This chain links TRBV14 with TRBJ2-4, with a possible D match to TRBD2 (6 bases). V shed 4 bases and J shed 1 base, with 17 bases lying between them. CDR1 and CDR2 (germline): SGHDN, FVKESK. The CDR3 runs to 17 residues. The part of the CDR3 DNA that was read is TGTGCCAGCAGCCCCTCTTTTGCGGGACTCGCCAAAAACATT. This translates into CASSPSFAGLAKNI. In full, the CDR3 is CASSPSFAGLAKNIQYF.

This clone was seen repeatedly, ten times or more. Sequencing ends 3 residues short of the CDR3 end; the germline J gene provides the rest. The rearrangement joins TRBV2 to TRBJ2-7, with 12 bases identical to TRBD2. The CDR3 totals 13 residues. V shed 6 bases, J shed 3 bases, and the junction held 0 bases outside the gene matches. Germline loops: CDR1 SNHLY, CDR2 FYNNEI. The CDR3 region is CASRGLAGYEQYF. CDR3 DNA (partial): TGTGCCAGCAGGGGACTAGCGGGCTACGAG.

A word on this clone: Sequencing ends 3 residues short of the CDR3 end; the germline J gene provides the rest. This chain links TRBV18 with TRBJ2-3; D remains unclear. The CDR3 is made up of 13 amino acids. V lost 1 base to trimming and J lost 6 bases, with 8 bases between them. CDR1 and CDR2 from the germline V gene are KGHSH and LQKENI. The CDR3 bases that were read are TGTGCCAGCTCACCACTTCTGTCGGATACG. It yields the protein CASSPLLSDT. The whole CDR3 sequence is CASSPLLSDTQYF.

This clone appeared many times. The read falls 3 residues short of the CDR3 end, and the missing part is taken from the germline J gene. This chain uses TRBV19 with TRBJ1-1, with D tentatively TRBD1 (5 bases). The V end was cut by 9 bases, the J end by 4 bases, with 21 bases between. Germline V lookup: CDR1 LNHDA, CDR2 SQIVND (reference sequence). The CDR3 length is 15 residues. CDR3 DNA (partial): TGTGCCAGCCGGGGGTTGGGATTCGTGAGCACTGAA. Protein sequence: CASRGLGFVSTE. The full CDR3 sequence reads CASRGLGFVSTEAFF.

This clone showed up many times. The read ends 3 residues shy of where the CDR3 ends; the end is completed using the germline J gene. V is TRBV7-3 and J is TRBJ2-1; TRBD2 matches 13 bases. The CDR3 covers 14 residues. V was clipped by 4 bases and J by 8 bases; unmatched bases: 2. Germline CDR1 and CDR2: SGHTA and FQGTGA. The CDR3 protein is CASSSLAGGDEQFF. Partial CDR3 DNA: TGTGCCAGCAGCTCACTAGCGGGAGGGGATGAG.

This clone was detected many times. Coverage ceases 3 residues before the CDR3 finishes, and the germline J gene fills in the end. This chain joins TRBV5-4 and TRBJ2-5, with TRBD2 matching over 8 bases. The CDR3 has 15 residues. Germline V gene sequence: CDR1 SGHNT, CDR2 YYREEE (reference sequence). V shed 5 bases, J shed 2 bases, and the junction held 8 bases outside the gene matches. CDR3 loop: CASSFSGIRQETQYF. The DNA read from the CDR3 is TGTGCCAGCAGTTTTAGCGGGATAAGGCAAGAGACC.

This clone showed up many times. The read comes to an end 3 residues before the CDR3 does, leaving the germline J gene to fill in the end. This chain uses TRBV5-1 with TRBJ2-3; TRBD2 agrees at 8 bases. The CDR3 totals 15 residues. The V gene end was trimmed by 8 bases and the J gene end by 2 bases; junction bases not matched to a gene: 10. Germline lookup yields CDR1 SGHRS and CDR2 YFSETQ. The CDR3 loop is CASKLEAGDTDTQYF. The part of the CDR3 DNA that was read is TGCGCCAGTAAGCTTGAAGCGGGGGACACAGATACG.

This clone occurred many times. One end of the junction does not line up with germline, which may come from a read error. The CDR3 DNA, read in part, is TGCGCCAGCAGTCTCTCCTTAGCGGGAGGAGACGAG. Protein sequence: CASSLSLAGGDE. Given in full, the CDR3 is CASSLSLAGGDEQYF. This chain joins TRBV4-2 and TRBJ2-7; 10 bases are a match to TRBD2. With the read ending 3 residues before the CDR3 end, the germline J gene is used to fill in that end. CDR3 length: 15 residues. Germline V gene sequence: CDR1 LGHNA, CDR2 YNFKEQ.

Ten or more counts support this clone. Read data end 3 residues before the CDR3 end; the end is taken from the germline J gene. J is TRBJ2-3 and V is TRBV30; 11 nucleotides match TRBD2. CDR1 is GTSNPN and CDR2 is SVGIG in the germline V gene (reference sequence). CDR3 length: 14 residues. V shed 4 bases and J 4 bases; nucleotides not matched to a gene: 4. CDR3 DNA (partial): TGTGCCTGGACCCCGGGACTAGCGGCAGATACG. Encoded protein: CAWTPGLAADT. The whole CDR3 reads CAWTPGLAADTQYF.

This clone appeared many times. The read comes to an end 3 residues before the CDR3 does, leaving the germline J gene to fill in the end. The chain couples TRBV13 to TRBJ2-5; 10 nucleotides align to TRBD2. Germline V gene data show CDR1 as PRHDT and CDR2 as FYEKMQ (reference sequence). There are 16 residues in the CDR3. V trimming: 4 bases; J trimming: 5 bases; junction bases outside the gene matches: 10. The sequenced part of the CDR3 DNA is TGTGCCAGCAGCTCCGCCGCTAGCGGGAGTTGGGAGACC. Translation: CASSSAASGSWET. The full CDR3 sequence reads CASSSAASGSWETQYF.